This is a list of T cell receptor beta chains from one sample in a study of cytomegalovirus exposure and HLA in healthy donors. Sequencing used immunoSEQ multiplex PCR; TCRdb keeps in-frame clones, though not all of them. This table has about 160,000 clones, roughly 80% appearing once. Sequenced: PBMCs. The receptors derive from a woman aged 30 to 39 in good health and CMV-seronegative. Both conserved end residues are part of each CDR3. A D gene is named only where the DNA matches it firmly. A row's size may be missing; if present it is once, few, many or a size class.

TRBJ2-7,.,.,TRBV5-4,16,CASSLVLAGVLYEQYF,TGTGCCAGCAGCTTGGTTCTGGCCGGGGTCCTCTACGAGCAGTACTTC
TRBJ1-4,few,.,TRBV2,14,CASIEQATNEKLFF,TGTGCCAGCATAGAACAGGCAACTAATGAAAAACTGTTTTTT
TRBJ1-3,.,TRBD1,TRBV9,14,CASSARGSGNTIYF,TGTGCCAGCAGCGCCAGGGGGTCTGGAAACACCATATATTTT
TRBJ2-7,.,.,TRBV29-1,12,CSTTDSSLEQYF,TGCAGCACCACTGACAGCAGCCTCGAGCAGTACTTC
TRBJ2-1,.,TRBD2,TRBV18,17,CASSPRNYTGGYNEQFF,TGTGCCAGCTCACCACGAAACTATACGGGAGGCTACAATGAGCAGTTCTTC
TRBJ1-2,.,.,TRBV5-1,15,CASSLEVPANYGYTF,TGCGCCAGCAGCTTGGAAGTGCCAGCTAACTATGGCTACACCTTC
TRBJ2-5,few,.,TRBV6-1,11,CASSLGETQYF,TGTGCCAGCAGCCTAGGAGAGACCCAGTACTTC
TRBJ1-5,.,.,TRBV7-3,15,CASGKGGEFDQPQHF,TGTGCCAGCGGTAAGGGGGGGGAGTTCGATCAGCCCCAGCATTTT
TRBJ1-6,.,.,TRBV18,15,CASSPEGRDHSPLHF,TGTGCCAGCTCCCCGGAGGGAAGGGATCATTCACCCCTCCACTTT
TRBJ1-2,few,TRBD1,TRBV7-8,15,CASSLPGQGAGGYTF,TGTGCCAGCAGCCTACCGGGACAGGGGGCCGGCGGCTACACCTTC
TRBJ2-1,.,.,TRBV9,15,CASSVGQLSYNEQFF,TGTGCCAGCAGCGTAGGACAGCTCTCCTACAATGAGCAGTTCTTC
TRBJ1-2,.,TRBD1,TRBV5-5,13,CASSLGQGEGYTF,TGTGCCAGCAGCTTGGGACAGGGAGAAGGCTACACCTTC
TRBJ2-1,.,TRBD2,TRBV7-2,16,CASSLEGAGIYNEQFF,TGTGCCAGCAGCCTAGAGGGAGCGGGGATCTACAATGAGCAGTTCTTC
TRBJ2-7,.,TRBD1,TRBV7-2,15,CASSRTGTETYEQYF,TGTGCCAGCAGTCGAACCGGGACAGAAACTTACGAGCAGTACTTC
TRBJ2-5,.,TRBD1,TRBV18,17,CASSPLQGANLWETQYF,TGTGCCAGCTCACCACTACAGGGGGCGAATTTATGGGAGACCCAGTACTTC
TRBJ2-1,.,.,TRBV1,17,CTSSHRARGGSYNEQFF,TGCACCAGCAGCCATAGGGCGCGGGGGGGATCCTACAATGAGCAGTTCTTC
TRBJ2-7,.,.,TRBV7-8,13,CASNQRQAYEQYF,TGTGCCAGCAACCAAAGACAGGCATACGAGCAGTACTTC
TRBJ2-1,.,TRBD2,TRBV30,11,CAWGRAGEQFF,TGTGCCTGGGGGAGGGCAGGTGAGCAGTTCTTC
TRBJ1-3,few,.,TRBV5-1,13,CASSSLGGNTIYF,TGCGCCAGCAGCTCGCTCGGGGGAAACACCATATATTTT
TRBJ1-1,.,.,TRBV30,14,CAWSVGQGNTEAFF,TGTGCCTGGAGTGTGGGTCAGGGGAACACTGAAGCTTTCTTT
TRBJ1-1,.,TRBD1,TRBV5-1,14,CASSPGTANTEAFF,TGCGCCAGCAGCCCCGGGACAGCAAACACTGAAGCTTTCTTT
TRBJ1-1,.,.,TRBV28,17,CASSFGVEGLGNTEAFF,TGTGCCAGCAGTTTCGGGGTCGAGGGATTGGGGAACACTGAAGCTTTCTTT
TRBJ2-5,.,TRBD2,TRBV28,16,CASSLGGLAVQETQYF,TGTGCCAGCAGTTTAGGAGGGCTAGCGGTTCAAGAGACCCAGTACTTC
TRBJ1-1,.,TRBD1,TRBV28,14,CASSAVDRVTEAFF,TGTGCCAGCAGTGCAGTCGACAGGGTCACTGAAGCTTTCTTT
TRBJ2-7,.,.,TRBV4-1,14,CASSQGSEGREQYF,TGCGCCAGCAGCCAAGGCAGCGAGGGAAGAGAGCAGTACTTC
TRBJ2-7,.,.,TRBV5-1,14,CASSLVGQSYEQYF,TGCGCCAGCAGCTTGGTAGGACAGAGCTACGAGCAGTACTTC
TRBJ2-7,.,TRBD1,TRBV6-1,14,CASTPGTGTYEQYF,TGTGCCAGCACCCCCGGGACAGGGACCTACGAGCAGTACTTC
TRBJ2-3,few,TRBD2,TRBV7-2,16,CASSLRTSGGQDTQYF,TGTGCCAGCAGCTTAAGGACTAGCGGGGGGCAGGATACGCAGTATTTT
TRBJ1-2,.,.,TRBV7-6,16,CASSLERGGSQNGYTF,TGTGCCAGCAGCTTAGAGCGGGGGGGGTCGCAGAATGGCTACACCTTC
TRBJ1-1,once,.,TRBV27,13,CASSGTLNTEAFF,TGTGCCAGCAGTGGGACACTTAACACTGAAGCTTTCTTT
TRBJ2-7,.,TRBD1,TRBV7-2,14,CASSLGTGGGEQYF,TGTGCCAGCAGCCTCGGGACAGGGGGCGGCGAGCAGTACTTC
TRBJ1-6,.,TRBD1,TRBV30,13,CAWSVQGYSPLHF,TGTGCCTGGAGTGTACAGGGGTATTCACCCCTCCACTTT
TRBJ2-3,.,.,TRBV5-6,15,CASSLRGSDADTQYF,TGTGCCAGCAGCTTGCGTGGTAGCGATGCAGATACGCAGTATTTT
TRBJ1-1,few,.,TRBV18,15,CASSPMGYMNTEAFF,TGTGCCAGCTCACCTATGGGCTACATGAACACTGAAGCTTTCTTT
TRBJ2-2,.,.,TRBV30,12,CASEEGAGELFF,TGTGCCTCGGAAGAAGGGGCCGGGGAGCTGTTTTTT
TRBJ2-1,.,.,TRBV6-5,11,CASIESNEQFF,TGTGCCAGCATTGAGAGCAATGAGCAGTTCTTC
TRBJ1-6,.,TRBD1,TRBV13,16,CASSLTGTVGNSPLHF,TGTGCCAGCAGCTTGACAGGGACAGTAGGAAATTCACCCCTCCACTTT
TRBJ2-1,.,TRBD2,TRBV5-1,15,CASSLGVSGGNEQFF,TGCGCCAGCAGCTTGGGAGTCTCGGGAGGCAATGAGCAGTTCTTC
TRBJ2-2,.,TRBD1,TRBV7-2,14,CASRRQGDTGELFF,TGTGCCAGCAGACGACAGGGGGACACCGGGGAGCTGTTTTTT
TRBJ2-2,.,.,TRBV28,14,CASSSGQITGELFF,TGTGCCAGCAGTTCCGGACAGATTACCGGGGAGCTGTTTTTT
TRBJ1-6,.,TRBD1,TRBV5-1,13,CASSWDRGSPLHF,TGCGCCAGCAGTTGGGACAGGGGATCACCCCTCCACTTT
TRBJ2-5,.,.,TRBV5-4,14,CASSLEASSETQYF,TGTGCCAGCAGCTTGGAAGCTAGCTCAGAGACCCAGTACTTC
TRBJ1-3,.,.,TRBV4-1,15,CASSRLGYSGNTIYF,TGCGCCAGCAGCCGGCTGGGCTACTCTGGAAACACCATATATTTT
TRBJ2-6,.,.,TRBV2,17,CASSEFGGGLGANVLTF,TGTGCCAGTAGTGAATTTGGGGGGGGCCTTGGGGCCAACGTCCTGACTTTC
TRBJ2-2,.,TRBD2,TRBV13,15,CASSWGLVVAGELFF,TGTGCCAGCAGCTGGGGACTAGTTGTCGCCGGGGAGCTGTTTTTT
TRBJ2-2,.,.,TRBV28,15,CASSGTALGSGELFF,TGTGCCAGCAGTGGCACAGCCCTCGGATCCGGGGAGCTGTTTTTT
TRBJ2-1,.,.,TRBV7-5,17,CARSLKQERGGRNEQFF,TGTGCCAGAAGCTTGAAGCAGGAGCGGGGGGGTCGAAATGAGCAGTTCTTC